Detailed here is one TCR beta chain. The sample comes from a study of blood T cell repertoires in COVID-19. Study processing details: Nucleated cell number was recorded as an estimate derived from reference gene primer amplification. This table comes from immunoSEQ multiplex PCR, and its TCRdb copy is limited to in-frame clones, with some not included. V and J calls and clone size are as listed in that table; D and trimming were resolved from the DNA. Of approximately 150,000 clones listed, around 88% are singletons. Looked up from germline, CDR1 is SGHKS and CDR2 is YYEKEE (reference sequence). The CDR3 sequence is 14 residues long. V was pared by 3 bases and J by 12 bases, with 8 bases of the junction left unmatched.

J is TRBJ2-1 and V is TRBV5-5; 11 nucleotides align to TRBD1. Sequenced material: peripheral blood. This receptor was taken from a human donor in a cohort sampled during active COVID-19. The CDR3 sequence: CASSSDRGRLGQFF. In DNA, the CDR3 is TGTGCCAGCAGCTCGGACAGGGGGCGACTAGGGCAGTTCTTC.